The 18 T cell receptor beta chains below were found in one sample sequenced in a study of T cell repertoires in cytomegalovirus infection (dated by TCRdb to between 2018 and 2020). The reads were generated on an Illumina HiSeq 1500. The raw public data were reprocessed by TCRdb itself: fastp quality trimming at Q25, MiXCR clonotype calling, in-frame beta chains only. Identical CDR3 protein sequences are pooled into one entry, listed with their most common genes and DNA. The sample yields under 150,000 distinct CDR3 sequences; more than 7% were counted once. Around 10% of the sample is in the top ten clones. The sample consisted of PBMCs. The source is a human donor in good health (CMV status not recorded). Some clones in this sample may be carry-over from other donors' samples.

This clonotype was seen many times. Here the CDR3 DNA reads TGTGCCAGCAGCTCCATAGGGGGCGCGGGCACTGAAGCTTTCTTT. Protein sequence: CASSSIGGAGTEAFF. The rearrangement uses TRBV7-2 and TRBJ1-1, with 7 nucleotides matching TRBD1. V shed 4 bases, J shed 4 bases, and the junction held 9 bases outside the gene matches. Looked up from germline, CDR1 is SGHTA and CDR2 is FQGNSA. This CDR3 has 15 residues.

This clonotype was recorded at least ten times. This chain uses TRBV7-2 with TRBJ2-7; perhaps TRBD2 as D (5 bases). Germline V CDR1 and CDR2: SGHTA, FQGNSA. V lost 5 bases, J lost 6 bases, and 14 bases lay in between. The CDR3 is 13 amino acids. The DNA of the CDR3 is TGTGCCAGCAGCGTAAACGACTACCGCGAGCAGTACTTC. Residues: CASSVNDYREQYF. Together with reference TRBV7-2 and TRBJ2-7, the CDR3 gives the full variable domain: GAGVSQSPSNKVTEKGKDVELRCDPISGHTALYWYRQSLGQGLEFLIYFQGNSAPDKSGLPSDRFSAERTGGSVSTLTIQRTQQEDSAVYLCASSVNDYREQYFGPGTRLTVT.

This clonotype was seen at least ten times. The chain couples TRBV12-3 or TRBV12-4 to TRBJ2-1; 7 bases are shared with TRBD1. This CDR3 contains 16 residues. Trimming at V came to 6 bases and at J to 0 bases, leaving 8 bases not matched to a gene. The chain's CDR3 is CASSDPGQSSYNEQFF. In DNA, the CDR3 is TGTGCCAGCAGCGACCCGGGACAGAGCTCCTACAATGAGCAGTTCTTC.

This clonotype was observed at least ten times. The rearrangement joins TRBV2 to TRBJ2-4, with 10 positions matching TRBD1. Germline values: CDR1 SNHLY, CDR2 FYNNEI. J lost 8 bases, V lost 6 bases, and 19 bases had no gene match. CDR3 length: 18 amino acids. This chain's CDR3 is CASRFPGQGPSLMYIQYF. The CDR3 DNA sequence: TGTGCCAGCAGGTTCCCGGGACAGGGGCCGTCCCTTATGTACATTCAGTACTTC.

The chain joins TRBV6-4 to TRBJ2-2; 9 bases are shared with TRBD2. Germline CDR1 and CDR2: MRHNA and SNTAGT. CDR3 size: 17 residues. V lost 3 bases and J lost 1; bases outside the gene matches: 6. The CDR3: CASSESLAGQNTGELFF. CDR3 nucleotides: TGTGCCAGCAGTGAATCCCTAGCGGGGCAGAACACCGGGGAGCTGTTTTTT.

This clonotype was seen many times. The CDR3 region has the DNA TGTGCCAGCAGCTTTGAAGGTGCCCAGTACTTC. Protein product: CASSFEGAQYF. The rearrangement uses TRBV7-2 and TRBJ2-5; no reliable D call. CDR3 length: 11 residues. Trimming stripped 3 bases from V and 9 bases from J, with 8 bases between. Germline V gene lookup returns CDR1 SGHTA and CDR2 FQGNSA.

Only a few counts were recorded for this clonotype. The chain employs TRBV20-1 and TRBJ1-3; D is undetermined. The CDR3 is made up of 14 amino acids. V lost 2 bases, J lost 4 bases, and 12 bases lay in between. In germline, CDR1 is DFQATT, CDR2 SNEGSKA (reference sequence). The CDR3 loop reads CSARLPTEGNTIYF. In DNA form, the CDR3 reads TGCAGTGCTAGATTGCCTACCGAGGGAAACACCATATATTTT.

The J gene is TRBJ2-5, the V gene TRBV2; possible D gene TRBD1, 7 bases. Germline V gives CDR1 SNHLY, CDR2 FYNNEI. The ends were cut back, 5 bases at V and 7 bases at J, with 17 bases in the middle. The CDR3 consists of 14 residues. CDR3 sequence: CASSPQDREATQYF. The CDR3 DNA reads TGTGCCAGCAGTCCCCAAGACAGGGAGGCGACCCAGTACTTC.

This chain connects TRBV20-1 to TRBJ2-7; 9 nucleotides agree with TRBD1. The CDR3 contains 15 residues. Germline loops: CDR1 DFQATT, CDR2 SNEGSKA (reference sequence). Trimming at V came to 3 bases and at J to 4 bases, leaving 10 bases not matched to a gene. CDR3 sequence reads: CSASGGTGLLYEQYF. CDR3 nucleotide sequence: TGCAGTGCTAGCGGCGGGACAGGGTTATTATACGAGCAGTACTTC.

This clonotype was counted ten times or more. The CDR3 spells CASRFTGGASEKLFF. The CDR3 DNA reads as TGTGCCAGCAGATTCACCGGGGGGGCAAGTGAAAAACTGTTTTTT. The chain has TRBV7-2 and TRBJ1-4; TRBD1 is a possible D gene (6 bases). The CDR3 has 15 amino acids. V lost 6 bases, J lost 7 bases, and 18 bases lay in between. Germline lookup yields CDR1 SGHTA and CDR2 FQGNSA.

This clonotype was found many times. The chain couples TRBV7-8 to TRBJ1-2; the D is unclear. The CDR3 totals 13 residues. Germline V CDR1 and CDR2: SGHVS, FQNEAQ. V lost 4 bases, J lost 8 bases, and 14 bases lay in between. The CDR3 spells CASSSLDERGYTF. Here the CDR3 DNA reads TGTGCCAGCAGCTCCCTGGATGAAAGAGGCTACACCTTC.

This clonotype occurred many times. V gene TRBV20-1 combines with J gene TRBJ1-5; D is unclear. Trimming removed 0 bases at V and 2 bases at J, with 8 bases between. CDR3 length: 14 amino acids. Germline assignment: CDR1 DFQATT and CDR2 SNEGSKA (reference sequence). DNA for the CDR3: TGCAGTGCTAGAGATGCGGCAGGCAATCAGCCCCAGCATTTT. Its protein product is CSARDAAGNQPQHF.

This clonotype was recorded many times. The chain carries TRBV10-3 and TRBJ2-3; 13 bases agree with TRBD2. Germline loops: CDR1 ENHRY, CDR2 SYGVKD. Trimming at V came to 6 bases and at J to 5 bases, leaving 8 bases not matched to a gene. This CDR3 comprises 16 residues. This CDR3 reads CAISSTSGGVGDTQYF. Written as DNA, the CDR3 is TGTGCCATCAGCTCCACTAGCGGGGGGGTTGGAGATACGCAGTATTTT.

The table lists this clonotype with many counts. This chain connects TRBV14 to TRBJ1-1, with unresolved D. Germline lookup yields CDR1 SGHDN and CDR2 FVKESK. This CDR3 has 15 amino acids. V gave up 4 bases and J gave up 1 base, with 13 bases separating them. DNA for the CDR3: TGTGCCAGCAGCCGAAGACTCCCACCGAACACTGAAGCTTTCTTT. Amino acid sequence: CASSRRLPPNTEAFF.

This clonotype showed up many times. The chain joins TRBV4-1 to TRBJ2-2; D not resolved. CDR3 length: 15 residues. Germline V gene sequence: CDR1 MGHRA, CDR2 YSYEKL. Trimming took 4 bases from V and 5 from J, leaving 14 bases between them. CDR3 loop: CASSLPLRRTGELFF. CDR3 coding DNA: TGCGCCAGCAGCCTGCCCCTACGCCGAACCGGGGAGCTGTTTTTT.

The sample holds a few counts of this clonotype. This sequence joins TRBV2 and TRBJ2-3; TRBD2 is a possible D gene (5 bases). Germline lookup yields CDR1 SNHLY and CDR2 FYNNEI. Trimming stripped 10 bases from V and 5 bases from J, with 13 bases between. The CDR3 covers 12 residues. CDR3 nucleotides: TGTGCCATCTTCCCGGCGGGAGATACGCAGTATTTT. It is translated as CAIFPAGDTQYF.

Many counts were recorded for this clonotype. The J gene is TRBJ2-6, the V gene TRBV7-2; 8 bases agree with TRBD1. V was pared by 5 bases and J by 1 base, with 4 bases of the junction left unmatched. CDR1 SGHTA and CDR2 FQGNSA come from the germline V gene. This CDR3 region has 16 residues. Here the CDR3 DNA reads TGTGCCAGCAGCCCCCGACAGGGGTCTGGGGCCAACGTCCTGACTTTC. It yields the protein CASSPRQGSGANVLTF.

This clonotype appeared many times. The CDR3 loop is CASSPPTTSGYTF. For the CDR3, the DNA is TGTGCCAGCTCACCACCGACGACATCGGGCTACACCTTC. The chain uses TRBV18 and TRBJ1-2; D gene uncertain. Germline CDR1 is KGHSH and CDR2 is LQKENI. The CDR3 extends over 13 amino acids. The V and J ends lost 0 bases and 8 bases respectively, with 10 bases between them.